The 9 T cell receptor beta chains reported below all come from one sample, sequenced in a study of CD8+ T cells in alopecia areata. Treatment reported: oral pan-JAK inhibitor, 5-10 mg twice daily. cDNA prepared by RNA extraction and subsequent reverse transcription served as the template for sequencing. Method: immunoSEQ multiplex PCR; TCRdb's copy keeps in-frame clones and lacks some. Among 150,000 to 200,000 clones listed, less than 65% were seen once. The sequences come from CD4+ T cells sorted from blood, collected at week 24, from a patient treated with tofacitinib. The receptor set was obtained from a human donor with alopecia areata.

The V gene is TRBV29-1, the J gene TRBJ1-5, with D hard to call. The ends were cut back, 3 bases at V and 3 bases at J, with 9 bases in the middle. This CDR3 is 13 amino acids long. Germline V CDR1 and CDR2: SQVTM, ANQGSEA. The CDR3 spells CSVEAGPNQPQHF. CDR3 nucleotide sequence: TGCAGCGTTGAGGCAGGTCCCAATCAGCCCCAGCATTTT.

This clone was found a few times. The chain has TRBV30 and TRBJ1-2; D is ambiguous. The CDR3 consists of 12 residues. V was cut by 2 bases and J by 11 bases, with 15 bases left in between. Germline assignment: CDR1 GTSNPN and CDR2 SVGIG (reference sequence). Here the CDR3 reads CAWSLQTGLYTF. The CDR3 DNA is TGTGCCTGGAGTCTTCAAACCGGACTGTACACCTTC.

This chain uses TRBV29-1 with TRBJ1-2, with 9 nucleotides matching TRBD1. V lost 5 bases and J lost 7; bases outside the gene matches: 5. The germline V gene has CDR1 SQVTM and CDR2 ANQGSEA. The CDR3 length is 12 residues. CDR3 DNA: TGCAGCGTTTGGACAGGGGATGGTGGCTACACCTTC. This translates into CSVWTGDGGYTF.

The sample holds a few counts of this clone. CDR3 amino acids: CASSQARANVLTF. The DNA of the CDR3 is TGCGCCAGCAGCCAAGCTAGGGCCAACGTCCTGACTTTC. The chain uses TRBV4-3 and TRBJ2-6, with D hard to call. The CDR3 loop spans 13 amino acids. The V and J ends lost 1 base and 5 bases respectively, with 3 bases between them. The V gene's germline CDR1 is LGHNA and CDR2 YSLEER.

The CDR3 loop is CASSLWNQETQYF. The CDR3 bases are TGTGCCAGCAGCTTATGGAACCAAGAGACCCAGTACTTC. V gene TRBV7-2 combines with J gene TRBJ2-5, with D uncertain. With 2 bases removed from V and 0 bases from J, the gap between germline ends came to 4 bases. This CDR3 spans 13 amino acids. Germline V gives CDR1 SGHTA, CDR2 FQGNSA. Looking up the rest from reference TRBV7-2 and TRBJ2-5 gives the full variable domain: GAGVSQSPSNKVTEKGKDVELRCDPISGHTALYWYRQSLGQGLEFLIYFQGNSAPDKSGLPSDRFSAERTGGSVSTLTIQRTQQEDSAVYLCASSLWNQETQYFGPGTRLLVL.

The chain is built from TRBV30 and TRBJ2-3; the D gene is possibly TRBD1 (6 bases). V lost 0 bases to trimming and J lost 1 base, with 11 bases between them. This CDR3 is 15 amino acids long. CDR1 and CDR2 from the germline V gene are GTSNPN and SVGIG (reference sequence). CDR3 sequence: CAWSVLGAGTDTQYF. In DNA, the CDR3 is TGTGCCTGGAGTGTACTGGGGGCCGGCACAGATACGCAGTATTTT. Complete variable domain (other parts from reference TRBV30 and TRBJ2-3): SQTIHQWPATLVQPVGSPLSLECTVEGTSNPNLYWYRQAAGRGLQLLFYSVGIGQISSEVPQNLSASRPQDRQFILSSKKLLLSDSGFYLCAWSVLGAGTDTQYFGPGTRLTVL.

The chain uses TRBV18 and TRBJ1-3; D ambiguous. CDR1 and CDR2 (germline): KGHSH, LQKENI. The V end lost 2 bases, the J end lost 0 bases, and 11 bases lay between the germline ends. This CDR3 comprises 16 residues. CDR3 sequence (DNA): TGTGCCAGCTCACCATTGCCCATCTTCTCTGGAAACACCATATATTTT. Translating it yields CASSPLPIFSGNTIYF.

The chain combines TRBV29-1 with TRBJ2-4, with 12 bases fitting TRBD1. Germline V gene lookup returns CDR1 SQVTM and CDR2 ANQGSEA. CDR3 length: 16 amino acids. J was trimmed by 9 bases and V by 3 bases; bases with no gene match: 12. In DNA form, the CDR3 reads TGCAGCGTTGATATGGCGGGACAGGGGGCGAAGGGCATTCAGTACTTC. Its translation is CSVDMAGQGAKGIQYF.

The chain uses TRBV7-2 and TRBJ1-1, with a tentative D call TRBD1 (5 bases). Germline loops: CDR1 SGHTA, CDR2 FQGNSA. With 5 bases removed from V and 3 bases from J, the gap between germline ends came to 10 bases. CDR3 size: 13 residues. CDR3 coding DNA: TGTGCCAGCAGCCAGGGAGCGTACACTGAAGCTTTCTTT. It translates to CASSQGAYTEAFF.